The 10 T cell receptor beta chains presented below share a single source sample, sequenced in a study of vaccination and CD4 T cells after COVID-19. These receptors are not linked to any known antigen. Time point denoted: late sampling 161 to 241 days after vaccination in three convalescent patients. Described treatment: roughly 10-day PBMC culture with coronavirus spike peptide pools or control peptides (ViraFEST assay). The Oncomine TCR Beta short-read assay was applied to DNA of cultured CD4+ T cells. Using its own MiXCR run on the PCR reads, TCRdb lists one record per CDR3 protein. The data contain about 23,000 distinct CDR3 sequences, around two fifths of them singletons. This material consisted of CD4+ T cells from blood, cultured in vitro, taken about 7 months after SARS-CoV-2 vaccination. These TCRs come from a human donor who had recovered from COVID-19.

As DNA, the CDR3 is TGTGCCAGCAGTTTTTTACGACAGGGGGCTAGGCCCAGGTCGGCAGATACGCAGTATTTT. Its translation: CASSFLRQGARPRSADTQYF. The chain links TRBV27 to TRBJ2-3; TRBD1 agrees at 10 bases. Losses at the gene ends were 3 bases for V and 4 bases for J; bases not matched to a gene: 19. The CDR3 length is 20 residues. Germline values: CDR1 MNHEY, CDR2 SMNVEV (reference sequence).

The rearrangement links TRBV24-1 to TRBJ1-5; TRBD1 is a possible D gene (6 bases). The CDR3 is 13 residues long. The V gene's germline CDR1 is KGHDR and CDR2 SFDVKD. V was shortened by 6 bases and J by 6 bases, with 11 bases between the two germline ends. In DNA, the CDR3 is TGTGCCACCAGTCTACAGGGATCTCAGCCCCAGCATTTT. As protein: CATSLQGSQPQHF.

The chain has TRBV20-1 and TRBJ1-5; D unclear. V lost 6 bases, J lost 3 bases, and 12 bases lay in between. Germline-derived CDR1 and CDR2 are DFQATT and SNEGSKA (reference sequence). This CDR3 is 13 amino acids long. The CDR3 region has the DNA TGCAGTGCCAGTTCGGAGGCCAATCAGCCCCAGCATTTT. This encodes CSASSEANQPQHF.

The chain is built from TRBV10-3 and TRBJ1-5; D may be TRBD1 (6 bases). This CDR3 region has 11 residues. Germline CDR1 reads ENHRY; CDR2 reads SYGVKD. The V gene lost 6 bases and the J gene lost 6 bases, with 6 bases spanning the gap. The CDR3 DNA reads as TGTGCCATCAGGACAGGTCAGCCCCAGCATTTT. Residues: CAIRTGQPQHF.

This clonotype has only a few counts. The chain joins TRBV20-1 to TRBJ2-7; no definite D call. Trimming stripped 5 bases from V and 0 bases from J, with 5 bases between. The CDR3 runs to 11 residues. Germline V gene sequence: CDR1 DFQATT, CDR2 SNEGSKA (reference sequence). For the CDR3, the DNA is TGCAGTGCTTCGCCCTCCTACGAGCAGTACTTC. Translating it yields CSASPSYEQYF.

This clonotype showed up just a few times. The V and J genes are TRBV6-1 and TRBJ1-2; D is ambiguous. V was cut by 5 bases and J by 0 bases, with 16 bases left in between. This CDR3 contains 16 residues. Germline-derived CDR1 and CDR2 are MNHNS and SASEGT. CDR3 DNA: TGTGCCAGCAGTCGAACCGCCACAAATGCTAACTATGGCTACACCTTC. It translates to CASSRTATNANYGYTF.

This clonotype was found a few times. The chain couples TRBV20-1 to TRBJ2-5; 7 nucleotides match TRBD1. V lost 0 bases, J lost 4 bases, and 8 bases stayed unmatched. Germline CDR1 and CDR2: DFQATT and SNEGSKA (reference sequence). The CDR3 loop spans 15 amino acids. CDR3 residues: CSARDPGRGRETQYF. The CDR3 nucleotides read TGCAGTGCTAGAGATCCGGGCAGGGGGAGAGAGACCCAGTACTTC.

The rearrangement links TRBV7-3 to TRBJ2-7; 10 nucleotides match TRBD2. In germline, CDR1 is SGHTA, CDR2 FQGTGA. Unmatched junction bases numbered 6, after V lost 5 bases and J lost 2 bases. The length of the CDR3 is 15 residues. CDR3 in amino acids: CASSITSGEAYEQYF. In DNA form, the CDR3 reads TGTGCCAGCAGCATCACTAGCGGGGAAGCCTACGAGCAGTACTTC.

The V gene is TRBV20-1, the J gene TRBJ2-3; D not resolved. Looked up from germline, CDR1 is DFQATT and CDR2 is SNEGSKA (reference sequence). The CDR3 is 14 residues long. The chain's CDR3 is CSARVVPSTDTQYF. In DNA form, the CDR3 reads TGCAGCGCTCGAGTAGTACCGAGCACAGATACGCAGTATTTT.

This chain connects TRBV19 to TRBJ2-7; tentatively, D is TRBD1 (6 bases). The V end was cut by 0 bases, the J end by 3 bases, with 12 bases between. The CDR3 has 15 residues. CDR1 and CDR2 from the germline V gene are LNHDA and SQIVND (reference sequence). In DNA form, the CDR3 reads TGTGCCAGTAGTATAGATCCCGGCAGGGGCTACGAGCAGTACTTC. Translating gives CASSIDPGRGYEQYF. Combining the CDR3 with reference TRBV19 and TRBJ2-7 gives the whole variable domain DGGITQSPKYLFRKEGQNVTLSCEQNLNHDAMYWYRQDPGQGLRLIYYSQIVNDFQKGDIAEGYSVSREKKESFPLTVTSAQKNPTAFYLCASSIDPGRGYEQYFGPGTRLTVT.